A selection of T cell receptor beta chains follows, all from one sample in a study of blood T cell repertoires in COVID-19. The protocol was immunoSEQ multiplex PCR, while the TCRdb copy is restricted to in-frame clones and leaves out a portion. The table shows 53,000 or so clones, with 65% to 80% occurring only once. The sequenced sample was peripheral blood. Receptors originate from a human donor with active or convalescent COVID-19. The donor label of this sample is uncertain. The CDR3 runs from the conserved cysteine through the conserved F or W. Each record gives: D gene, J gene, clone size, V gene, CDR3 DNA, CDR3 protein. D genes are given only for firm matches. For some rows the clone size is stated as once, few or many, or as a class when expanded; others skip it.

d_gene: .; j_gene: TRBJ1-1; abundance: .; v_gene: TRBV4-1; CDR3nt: TGCGCCAGCAGCCAAGATAGGGAGTTGGAGGCTTTCTTT; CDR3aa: CASSQDRELEAFF
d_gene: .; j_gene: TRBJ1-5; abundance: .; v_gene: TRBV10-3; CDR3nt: TGTGCCATCAGTGACCGTGGAGGGACGGGCAATCAGCCCCAGCATTTT; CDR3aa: CAISDRGGTGNQPQHF
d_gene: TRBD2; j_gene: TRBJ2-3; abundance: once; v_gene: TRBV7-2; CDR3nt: TGTGCCAGCAGCTTAGCTAGCGGGAGGGGAGAGACAGATACGCAGTATTTT; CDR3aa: CASSLASGRGETDTQYF
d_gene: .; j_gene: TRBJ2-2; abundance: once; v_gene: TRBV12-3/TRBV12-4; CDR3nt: TGTGCCAGCAGTCCGCCGTACGGGGGGGAGCTGTTTTTT; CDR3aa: CASSPPYGGELFF
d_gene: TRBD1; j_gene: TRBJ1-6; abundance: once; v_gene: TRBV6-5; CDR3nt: TGTGCCAGCAGTTCCCGACAGGGGAACGTTGACCTCCACTTT; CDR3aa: CASSSRQGNVDLHF
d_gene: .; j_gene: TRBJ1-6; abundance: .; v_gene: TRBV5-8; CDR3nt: TGTGCCAGCAGCCCCGCCAGTGTTTCACCCCTCCACTTT; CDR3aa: CASSPASVSPLHF
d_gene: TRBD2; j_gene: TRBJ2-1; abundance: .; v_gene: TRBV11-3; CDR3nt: TGTGCCAGCAGCTCACTAGCGGGAGGCCATTACAATGAGCAGTTCTTC; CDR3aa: CASSSLAGGHYNEQFF
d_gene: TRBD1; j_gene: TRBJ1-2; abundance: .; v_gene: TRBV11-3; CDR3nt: TGTGCCAGCATGGACAGGGCTGGTTATGGCTACACCTTC; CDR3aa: CASMDRAGYGYTF
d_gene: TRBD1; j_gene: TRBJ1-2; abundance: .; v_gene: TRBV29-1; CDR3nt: TGCAGCGTTAGGGGGCAGTTTGGCTACACCTTC; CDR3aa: CSVRGQFGYTF
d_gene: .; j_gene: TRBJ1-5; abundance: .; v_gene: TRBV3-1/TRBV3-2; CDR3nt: TGTGCCAGCAGCGCCTATAGCAATCAGCCCCAGCATTTT; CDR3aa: CASSAYSNQPQHF
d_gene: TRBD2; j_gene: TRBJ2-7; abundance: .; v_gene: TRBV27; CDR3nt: TGTGCCAGCAGTTTATCTCTGCTAGCGGTAGATCGGGGCCACGAGCAGTACTTC; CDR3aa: CASSLSLLAVDRGHEQYF
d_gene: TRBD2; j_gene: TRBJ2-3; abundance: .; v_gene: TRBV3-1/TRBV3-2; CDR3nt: TGTGCCAGCAGCCAAAAACCGGGACTAGCGGGAGGTAGCACAGATACGCAGTATTTT; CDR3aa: CASSQKPGLAGGSTDTQYF
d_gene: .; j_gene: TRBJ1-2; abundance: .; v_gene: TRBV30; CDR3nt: TGTGCCTGGAGGGCCTCCTATGGCTACACCTTC; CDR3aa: CAWRASYGYTF
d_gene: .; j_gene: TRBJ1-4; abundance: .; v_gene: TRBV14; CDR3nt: TGTGCCAGCAGCCCAGGACATTCGAATGAAAAACTGTTTTTT; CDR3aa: CASSPGHSNEKLFF
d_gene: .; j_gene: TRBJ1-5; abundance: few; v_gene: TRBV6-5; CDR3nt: TGTGCCAGCAGCCAGGGGTTTGAACAGCCCCAGCATTTT; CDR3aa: CASSQGFEQPQHF
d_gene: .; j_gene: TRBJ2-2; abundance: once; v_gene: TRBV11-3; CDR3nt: TGTGCCAGCAGCTTGGCGGTCGGGGAGCTGTTTTTT; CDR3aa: CASSLAVGELFF
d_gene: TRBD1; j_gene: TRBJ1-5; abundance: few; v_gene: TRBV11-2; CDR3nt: TGTGCCAGCAGCTTAAAGGGGGCTTACAATCAGCCCCAGCATTTT; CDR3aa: CASSLKGAYNQPQHF
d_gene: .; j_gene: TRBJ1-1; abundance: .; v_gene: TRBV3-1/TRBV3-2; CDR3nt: TGTGCCAGCAGCCAAGATCAGGGCAGGCGGGGAGCTTTCTTT; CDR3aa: CASSQDQGRRGAFF
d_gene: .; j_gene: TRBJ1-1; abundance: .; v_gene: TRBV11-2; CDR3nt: TGTGCCAGCAGTAGGGAGAGCACTGAAGCTTTCTTT; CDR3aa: CASSRESTEAFF
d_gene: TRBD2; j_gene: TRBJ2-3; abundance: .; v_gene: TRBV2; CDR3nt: TGTGCCAGCAGTGTGGGACTAGCGGGGCCCACAGATACGCAGTATTTT; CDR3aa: CASSVGLAGPTDTQYF
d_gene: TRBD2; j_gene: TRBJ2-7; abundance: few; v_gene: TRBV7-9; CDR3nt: TGTGCCAGCAGCGCCGGACCGGGCGGGGGGGACGAGCAGTACTTC; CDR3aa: CASSAGPGGGDEQYF
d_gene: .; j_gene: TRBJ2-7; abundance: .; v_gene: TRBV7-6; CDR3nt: TGTGCCAGCAGCCCCCTCGAAAGGGAGGTAGCCGAGCAGTACTTC; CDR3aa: CASSPLEREVAEQYF
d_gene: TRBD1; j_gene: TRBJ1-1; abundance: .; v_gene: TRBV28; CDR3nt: TGTGCCAGCAGTTTGATACAGGGGTCTCAAGCTTTCTTT; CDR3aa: CASSLIQGSQAFF
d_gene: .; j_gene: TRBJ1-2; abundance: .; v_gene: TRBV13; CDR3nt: TGTGCCAGCAGCTCCAGGGTTTCCGGCTACACCTTC; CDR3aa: CASSSRVSGYTF
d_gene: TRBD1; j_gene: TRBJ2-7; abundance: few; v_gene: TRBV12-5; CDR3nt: TGTGCTAGTGGCCGGGACAGCTACGAGCAGTACTTC; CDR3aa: CASGRDSYEQYF
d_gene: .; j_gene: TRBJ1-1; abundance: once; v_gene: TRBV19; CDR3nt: TGTGCCAGTAGCTCTGGGCGGGACACTGAAGCTTTCTTT; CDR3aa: CASSSGRDTEAFF
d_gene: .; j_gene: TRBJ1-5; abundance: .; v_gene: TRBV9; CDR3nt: TGTGCCAGCAGCGTAGCCGGGGATAGCAATCAGCCCCAGCATTTT; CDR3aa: CASSVAGDSNQPQHF
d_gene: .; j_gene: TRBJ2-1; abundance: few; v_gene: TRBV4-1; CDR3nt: TGCGCCAGCAGCCAAGTCGACTTGATGTTTTACAATGAGCAGTTCTTC; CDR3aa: CASSQVDLMFYNEQFF
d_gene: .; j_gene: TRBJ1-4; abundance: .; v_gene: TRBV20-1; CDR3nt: TGCAGTGCCAGTCGGGAGCCTAATGAAAAACTGTTTTTT; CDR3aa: CSASREPNEKLFF
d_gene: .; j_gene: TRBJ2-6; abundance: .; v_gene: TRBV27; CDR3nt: TGTGCCAGCAGTTTAGGAACAGCCCTCAAGGCGGGGGCCAACGTCCTGACTTTC; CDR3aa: CASSLGTALKAGANVLTF
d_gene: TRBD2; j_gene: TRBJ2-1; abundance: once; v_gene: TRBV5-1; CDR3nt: TGCGCCAGCAGCTTGTTAAGTTCCGGGACTAGCGGGCTCAATGAGCAGTTCTTC; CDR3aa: CASSLLSSGTSGLNEQFF
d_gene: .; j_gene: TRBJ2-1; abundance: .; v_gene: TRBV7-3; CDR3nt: TGTGCCAGCAGCTTAAACGCCCTAAATGAGCAGTTCTTC; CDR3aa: CASSLNALNEQFF
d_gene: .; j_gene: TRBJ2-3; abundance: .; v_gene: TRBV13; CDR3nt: TGTGCCAGCAGCTCTAAAACAGATACGCAGTATTTT; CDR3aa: CASSSKTDTQYF
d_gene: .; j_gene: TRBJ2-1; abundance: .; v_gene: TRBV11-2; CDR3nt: TGTGCCAGCAGGGGCGGGTCGGCCCAACTCTACAATGAGCAGTTCTTC; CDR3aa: CASRGGSAQLYNEQFF
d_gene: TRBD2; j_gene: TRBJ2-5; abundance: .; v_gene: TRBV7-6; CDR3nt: TGTGCCAGCTGCAGGGCCCGGGGGGGGCCAGAGACCCAGTACTTC; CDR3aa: CASCRARGGPETQYF
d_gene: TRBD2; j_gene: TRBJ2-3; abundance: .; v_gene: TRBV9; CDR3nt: TGTGCCAGCAGCGTAGCTATCTCGGGGGGGTCTCAAGATACGCAGTATTTT; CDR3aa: CASSVAISGGSQDTQYF
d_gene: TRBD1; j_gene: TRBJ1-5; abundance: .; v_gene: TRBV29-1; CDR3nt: TGCAGCGGATGGACAGGGGGCAATCAGCCCCAGCATTTT; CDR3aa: CSGWTGGNQPQHF
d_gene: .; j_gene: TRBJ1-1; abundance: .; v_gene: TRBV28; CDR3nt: TGTGCCAGCAGCGACCCTAGGGGGAAGAACACTGAAGCTTTCTTT; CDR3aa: CASSDPRGKNTEAFF
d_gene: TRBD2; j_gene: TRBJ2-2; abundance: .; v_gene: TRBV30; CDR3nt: TGTGCCTGGAATCTAGCGGGCTATTCCCCCGGGGAGCTGTTTTTT; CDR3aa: CAWNLAGYSPGELFF
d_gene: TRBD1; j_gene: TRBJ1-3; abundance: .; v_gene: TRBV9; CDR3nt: TGTGCCAGCAGCGAAGGACAGGGCCCTTACTCTGGAAACACCATATATTTT; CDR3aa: CASSEGQGPYSGNTIYF
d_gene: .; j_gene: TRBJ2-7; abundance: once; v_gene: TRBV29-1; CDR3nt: TGCAGCGTTCCCTCAGGGAACGAGCAGTACTTC; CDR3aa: CSVPSGNEQYF
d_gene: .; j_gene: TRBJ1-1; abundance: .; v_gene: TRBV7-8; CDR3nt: TGTGCCAGCAGGGGCTCAGGGTCGAGGAACACTGAAGCTTTCTTT; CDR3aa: CASRGSGSRNTEAFF
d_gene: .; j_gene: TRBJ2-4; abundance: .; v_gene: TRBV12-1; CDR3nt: TGTGCCAGCAGCTTTGAACGCCGAGGACATGCCAAAAACATTCAGTACTTC; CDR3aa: CASSFERRGHAKNIQYF
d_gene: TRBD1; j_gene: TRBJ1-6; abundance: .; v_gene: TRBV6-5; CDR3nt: TGTGCCAGCAGTCTGGGCCAAAGGACAGGATCACCCCTCCACTTT; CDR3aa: CASSLGQRTGSPLHF
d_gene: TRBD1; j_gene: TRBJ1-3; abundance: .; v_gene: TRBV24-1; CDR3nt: TGTGCCACCAGTGACTCGACAGGGAGCTCTGGAAACACCATATATTTT; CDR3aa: CATSDSTGSSGNTIYF
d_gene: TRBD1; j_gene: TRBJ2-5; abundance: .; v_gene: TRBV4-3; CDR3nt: TGCGCCAGCAGCCAAGAGACAGGGTACCAAGAGACCCAGTACTTC; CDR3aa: CASSQETGYQETQYF
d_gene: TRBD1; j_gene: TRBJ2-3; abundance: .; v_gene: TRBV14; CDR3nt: TGTGCCAGCAGCCAAGATGAAGGACAGGGGGCCATTCGGGGATTCACAGATACGCAGTATTTT; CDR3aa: CASSQDEGQGAIRGFTDTQYF